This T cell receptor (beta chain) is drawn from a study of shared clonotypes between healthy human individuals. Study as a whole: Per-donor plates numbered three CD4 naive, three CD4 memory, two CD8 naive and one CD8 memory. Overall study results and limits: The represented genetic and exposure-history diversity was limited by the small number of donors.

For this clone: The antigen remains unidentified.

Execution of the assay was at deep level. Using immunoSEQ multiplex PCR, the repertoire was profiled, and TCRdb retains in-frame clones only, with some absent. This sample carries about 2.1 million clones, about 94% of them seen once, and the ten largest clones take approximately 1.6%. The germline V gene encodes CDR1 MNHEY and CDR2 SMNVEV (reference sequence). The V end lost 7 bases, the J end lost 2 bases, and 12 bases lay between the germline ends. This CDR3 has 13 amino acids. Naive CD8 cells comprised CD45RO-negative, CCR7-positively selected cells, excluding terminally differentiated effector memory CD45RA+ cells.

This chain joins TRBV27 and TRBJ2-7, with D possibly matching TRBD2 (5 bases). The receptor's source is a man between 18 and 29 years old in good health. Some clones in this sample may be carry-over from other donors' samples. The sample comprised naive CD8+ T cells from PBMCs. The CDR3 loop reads CASKASLTYEQYF. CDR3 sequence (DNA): TGTGCCAGCAAGGCTAGCCTAACCTACGAGCAGTACTTC.